The clone carrying this T cell receptor (beta chain) was recorded only once. Assay: immunoSEQ multiplex PCR; the TCRdb copy retains only in-frame clones and omits some. The sample lists 2 million to 2.5 million clones; 85% to 95% were seen once. These data originate in a study of shared clonotypes between healthy human individuals. The CDR3 has 16 amino acids. Germline assignment: CDR1 MGHRA and CDR2 YSYEKL. Trimming removed 4 bases from V and 0 bases from J; junction bases left unmatched: 2. Every one of the donors was a Caucasian adult that lived in Nashville, Tennessee. This rearrangement joins TRBV4-1 to TRBJ1-5; TRBD1 matches 11 bases. The TCR comes from a man younger than 35 in good health. Some clones in this sample may be carry-over from other donors' samples. The sequencing sample was made of naive CD4+ T cells from PBMCs. Indicated subset: CD45RA+ positively selected. The CDR3 coding sequence is TGCGCCAGCAGCCCCGGGACAGGGGGTAGCAATCAGCCCCAGCATTTT. Protein sequence: CASSPGTGGSNQPQHF.